These T cell receptor beta chains were read from a single sample in a study of response to subunit inactivated influenza vaccine. TCRdb reprocessed the RT-PCR reads with MiXCR, giving one entry per CDR3 protein. Counted here are some 480,000 distinct CDR3 sequences, about a tenth occurring once; the ten biggest clones make up about 12%. The sample was PBMCs from blood, taken roughly 48 days after vaccination. The receptor source for this set is a man in his fifties or sixties who received an inactivated influenza vaccine. The CDR3 runs from the conserved cysteine through the conserved F or W. The D gene is left open where the match is weak. The size field is filled for only some rows; it gives once, few, many or a size class.

v_gene	d_gene	abundance	j_gene	CDR3aa	CDR3nt
TRBV29-1	TRBD2	few	TRBJ2-7	CSVEDRTSGSFTLYEQYF	TGCAGCGTTGAAGATCGGACTAGCGGGAGTTTTACCCTCTACGAGCAGTACTTC
TRBV27	NA	many	TRBJ1-5	CASSSGRQPQHF	TGTGCCAGCAGTTCGGGACGGCAGCCCCAGCATTTT
TRBV5-5	TRBD2	NA	TRBJ2-1	CASSKGLAENSYNEQFF	TGTGCCAGCAGCAAGGGACTAGCGGAGAACTCCTACAATGAGCAGTTCTTC
TRBV20-1	NA	few	TRBJ2-5	CSARFPGSLPETQYF	TGCAGTGCTAGATTCCCCGGGTCTCTCCCCGAGACCCAGTACTTC
TRBV7-8	NA	NA	TRBJ2-3	CASSPMPTDTQYF	TGTGCCAGCAGCCCAATGCCCACAGATACGCAGTATTTT
TRBV7-7	NA	NA	TRBJ2-7	CASIDSIGGVYEQYF	TGTGCCAGCATCGACTCCATTGGGGGCGTATACGAGCAGTACTTC
TRBV20-1	TRBD1	NA	TRBJ2-3	CSAPPGTGGTDTQYF	TGCAGTGCCCCCCCCGGGACAGGGGGAACAGATACGCAGTATTTT
TRBV4-2	NA	many	TRBJ2-2	CASSQKTGTPVFGELFF	TGTGCCAGCAGCCAGAAGACCGGGACGCCGGTTTTCGGGGAGCTGTTTTTT
TRBV20-1	TRBD1	NA	TRBJ2-6	CSASSGGAGANVLTF	TGCAGTGCTAGTTCAGGGGGCGCTGGGGCCAACGTCCTGACTTTC
TRBV5-4	TRBD2	few	TRBJ2-5	CASSLGPGLAGGEVETQYF	TGTGCCAGCAGCCTTGGACCGGGACTAGCGGGGGGGGAAGTAGAGACCCAGTACTTC
TRBV6-1	TRBD1	NA	TRBJ2-5	CASSPDRGRPSWETQYF	TGTGCCAGCAGTCCCGACAGGGGGCGGCCTTCGTGGGAGACCCAGTACTTC
TRBV2	NA	few	TRBJ1-3	CASSVSGASGNTIYF	TGTGCCAGCAGTGTTTCGGGGGCAAGTGGAAACACCATATATTTT
TRBV7-2	NA	NA	TRBJ2-2	CASTHKGAANTGELFF	TGTGCCAGCACTCATAAAGGGGCCGCGAACACCGGGGAGCTGTTTTTT
TRBV20-1	NA	many	TRBJ2-7	CSARDYRYPYEQYF	TGCAGTGCTAGAGATTACCGTTATCCCTACGAGCAGTACTTC
TRBV18	NA	NA	TRBJ2-7	CASSTGLRSYEQYF	TGTGCCAGCTCAACAGGGCTGAGATCCTACGAGCAGTACTTC
TRBV3-1	TRBD2	NA	TRBJ2-1	CARCSGLAGVMSSYNEQFF	TGTGCCCGCTGCTCAGGACTAGCGGGGGTCATGAGCTCCTACAATGAGCAGTTCTTC
TRBV20-1	NA	NA	TRBJ2-7	CSAASTRSYEQYF	TGCAGTGCCGCAAGCACTCGCTCCTACGAGCAGTACTTC
TRBV7-2	NA	NA	TRBJ2-2	CATKTPPWELFF	TGTGCCACCAAAACTCCCCCCTGGGAGCTGTTTTTT
TRBV27	NA	few	TRBJ2-1	CATWGIDASYNEQFF	TGTGCCACGTGGGGGATCGACGCTTCCTACAATGAGCAGTTCTTC
TRBV18	NA	NA	TRBJ1-4	CASSPTGSEKLFF	TGTGCCAGCTCACCGACCGGGTCTGAAAAACTGTTTTTT
TRBV6-1	NA	NA	TRBJ1-1	CASSPVGTNTEAFF	TGTGCCAGCAGCCCAGTGGGGACGAACACTGAAGCTTTCTTT
TRBV12-3/TRBV12-4	NA	many	TRBJ2-5	CASSIGTEETQYF	TGTGCCAGCAGTATCGGGACGGAAGAGACCCAGTACTTC
TRBV12-3/TRBV12-4	NA	NA	TRBJ2-1	CASSPRQLIYNEQFF	TGTGCCAGCAGCCCAAGACAGCTAATTTACAATGAGCAGTTCTTC
TRBV29-1	NA	many	TRBJ2-4	CSARGFKNIQYF	TGCAGCGCGAGGGGCTTCAAAAACATTCAGTACTTC
TRBV24-1	TRBD2	few	TRBJ2-3	CATSDFERGGWTDTQYF	TGTGCCACCAGTGATTTTGAGCGGGGGGGCTGGACAGATACGCAGTATTTT
TRBV12-5	TRBD1	NA	TRBJ2-2	CASGLVTGVSTGELFF	TGTGCTAGTGGTTTGGTAACAGGGGTCAGCACCGGGGAGCTGTTTTTT
TRBV5-1	NA	NA	TRBJ1-6	CASSLPVHNSPLHF	TGCGCCAGCAGCTTGCCGGTTCATAATTCACCCCTCCACTTT
TRBV4-2	NA	many	TRBJ2-7	CASSQEPYEQYF	TGTGCCAGCAGCCAAGAACCCTACGAGCAGTACTTC
TRBV7-2	NA	many	TRBJ2-7	CASSFSGYYEQYF	TGTGCCAGCAGCTTTTCCGGATACTACGAGCAGTACTTC
TRBV2	NA	few	TRBJ2-2	CASSEGYRTGELFF	TGTGCCAGCAGTGAAGGTTACCGCACCGGGGAGCTGTTTTTT
TRBV10-3	NA	NA	TRBJ1-2	CAIGRAYYGYTF	TGTGCCATCGGCCGTGCCTACTATGGCTACACCTTC
TRBV18	TRBD1	few	TRBJ1-1	CASSLQTGYTEAFF	TGTGCCAGCTCACTCCAGACAGGGTACACTGAAGCTTTCTTT
TRBV28	TRBD1	few	TRBJ2-1	CASSLGTGGPLTVDEQFF	TGTGCCAGCAGCTTAGGGACAGGGGGTCCCCTAACGGTGGATGAGCAGTTCTTC
TRBV7-2	TRBD2	few	TRBJ2-5	CASSPKRESFETQYF	TGTGCCAGCAGCCCCAAGCGGGAGTCGTTTGAGACCCAGTACTTC
TRBV29-1	TRBD2	NA	TRBJ2-7	CSAGTSGYEQYF	TGCAGCGCCGGGACTAGCGGGTACGAGCAGTACTTC